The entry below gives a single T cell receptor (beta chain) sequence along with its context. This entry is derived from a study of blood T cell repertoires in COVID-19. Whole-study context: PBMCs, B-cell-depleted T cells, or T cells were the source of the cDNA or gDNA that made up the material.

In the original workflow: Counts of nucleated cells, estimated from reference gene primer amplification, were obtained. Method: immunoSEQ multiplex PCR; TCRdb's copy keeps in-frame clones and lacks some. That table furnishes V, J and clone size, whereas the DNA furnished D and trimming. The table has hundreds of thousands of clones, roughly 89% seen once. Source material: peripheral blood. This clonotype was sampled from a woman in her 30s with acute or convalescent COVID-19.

Here the CDR3 reads CASSLTGGRTDTQYF. The CDR3 DNA follows: TGTGCCAGCAGCTTGACAGGGGGTCGCACAGATACGCAGTATTTT. This chain links TRBV5-5 with TRBJ2-3; 8 bases match TRBD1. This CDR3 spans 15 amino acids. J was trimmed by 1 base and V by 1 base; bases with no gene match: 2. Germline-derived CDR1 and CDR2 are SGHKS and YYEKEE (reference sequence).